This T cell receptor (beta chain) was captured in a study of cytomegalovirus exposure and HLA in healthy donors. Germline V gene sequence: CDR1 MNHNS, CDR2 SASEGT. With V trimmed by 6 bases and J by 4 bases, 5 bases remained unmatched. The CDR3 sequence is 15 residues long. The PCR contained 60 Vbeta and 13 Jbeta primers. TCRdb keeps only in-frame clones here, not all; method: immunoSEQ multiplex PCR. The table includes 150,000 to 200,000 clones, 84% detected once. To note about this clone: Its cognate antigen is unknown.

Overall study results and limits: The HLA-A and HLA-B alleles of most subjects were reportedly predicted accurately from TCR beta sequences.

Sequenced sample: PBMCs. This chain connects TRBV6-1 to TRBJ2-3; TRBD1 agrees at 12 bases. The receptor was isolated from a boy aged 5-17 years in good health and CMV-seronegative. CDR3 protein: CASRRGQGASDTQYF. As DNA, the CDR3 is TGTGCCAGCAGACGGGGACAGGGGGCATCAGATACGCAGTATTTT.